Below are 26 T cell receptor beta chains sequenced from a single sample in a study of immune evolution from preneoplasia to lung adenocarcinoma. Generated by immunoSEQ multiplex PCR, the TCRdb table keeps only in-frame clones and is missing some. The sample records 6,000 to 8,000 clones, around 80% being singletons. The sequenced sample was FFPE minimally invasive lung adenocarcinoma tissue. The receptors here all came from a person aged 50-75 years with lung adenocarcinoma.

The chain has TRBV10-3 and TRBJ1-5, with 8 positions matching TRBD1. CDR3 length: 14 residues. With 2 bases clipped from V and 10 bases from J, the junction kept 7 bases outside the gene matches. Germline lookup yields CDR1 ENHRY and CDR2 SYGVKD. The CDR3 loop reads CAISEDTGTGPQHF. CDR3 in DNA: TGTGCCATCAGTGAGGACACCGGGACAGGACCCCAGCATTTT.

This chain's CDR3 is CASSLTGMNTEAFF. CDR3 coding DNA: TGTGCCAGCAGTTTAACGGGAATGAACACTGAAGCTTTCTTT. The chain uses TRBV28 and TRBJ1-1; D uncertain. V lost 2 bases and J lost 0, with 7 bases in between. This CDR3 is 14 amino acids long. CDR1 and CDR2 from the germline V gene are MDHEN and SYDVKM.

This chain joins TRBV19 and TRBJ2-7; perhaps TRBD2 as D (5 bases). The V and J ends lost 5 bases and 6 bases respectively, with 14 bases between them. The CDR3 has 13 residues. From germline, CDR1 is LNHDA and CDR2 SQIVND (reference sequence). This CDR3 reads CASSADLAREQYF. CDR3 DNA sequence: TGTGCCAGTAGTGCTGACCTAGCACGCGAGCAGTACTTC.

This clone has just a few counts. This chain joins TRBV27 and TRBJ1-2; TRBD1 matches 7 bases. V trimming: 0 bases; J trimming: 3 bases; junction bases outside the gene matches: 7. The CDR3 extends over 16 amino acids. Germline V CDR1 and CDR2: MNHEY, SMNVEV (reference sequence). The DNA of the CDR3 is TGTGCCAGCAGTTTATCACAGGGGCTTACCCACTATGGCTACACCTTC. It is translated as CASSLSQGLTHYGYTF.

The rearrangement links TRBV12-1 to TRBJ2-5; the table calls TRBD1, which could not be checked here. TRBV12-1 is a known pseudogene. The CDR3 has 14 amino acids. CDR3 amino acids: CASSSGQSKETQYF. In DNA, the CDR3 is TGTGCCAGCAGCTCGGGACAGTCAAAAGAGACCCAGTACTTC.

The chain is built from TRBV11-3 and TRBJ1-1; D is uncertain. The CDR3 consists of 13 residues. Deletions cut 1 base from V and 6 bases from J, with 9 bases between. The germline V gene has CDR1 SGHNT and CDR2 YENEEA. DNA of the CDR3: TGTGCCAGCAGCTTAGGAGCCGCATCTGAAGCTTTCTTT. Translated, it gives CASSLGAASEAFF.

The rearrangement uses TRBV7-9 and TRBJ1-4; D possibly corresponds to TRBD1 (5 bases). Germline V CDR1 and CDR2: SEHNR, FQNEAQ (reference sequence). V lost 7 bases to trimming and J lost 6 bases, with 18 bases between them. The CDR3 sequence is 15 residues long. CDR3 region: CASTQRDGMDEKLFF. The CDR3 nucleotides read TGTGCCAGCACCCAACGGGACGGAATGGATGAAAAACTGTTTTTT.

V gene TRBV4-1 combines with J gene TRBJ2-2, with D perhaps matching TRBD2 (6 bases). Per the germline V gene, CDR1 is MGHRA and CDR2 is YSYEKL. The CDR3 contains 18 residues. The ends were cut back, 3 bases at V and 1 base at J, with 18 bases in the middle. The CDR3 nucleotides are TGCGCCAGCAGCCAGGGTATATCGGTAGCGGTGAACACCGGGGAGCTGTTTTTT. Translated: CASSQGISVAVNTGELFF.

This chain joins TRBV18 and TRBJ1-1; D call uncertain. The CDR3 spans 13 residues. CDR1 KGHSH and CDR2 LQKENI come from the germline V gene. V shed 4 bases and J shed 7 bases, with 13 bases lying between them. The CDR3 loop is CASSRSEILEAFF. The CDR3 bases are TGTGCCAGCTCACGGAGCGAAATCCTTGAAGCTTTCTTT.

Only one count was recorded for this clone. The J gene is TRBJ1-3, the V gene TRBV7-2, with TRBD1 identical over 10 bases. The CDR3 totals 17 residues. From germline, CDR1 is SGHTA and CDR2 FQGNSA. After removal of 3 bases from V and 2 bases from J, the junction contained 7 bases not matched to a gene. CDR3 region: CASSFFVGQGAGNTIYF. Written as DNA, the CDR3 is TGTGCCAGCAGCTTTTTCGTAGGACAGGGGGCTGGAAACACCATATATTTT. The complete variable domain, with remaining parts taken from reference TRBV7-2 and TRBJ1-3, reads GAGVSQSPSNKVTEKGKDVELRCDPISGHTALYWYRQSLGQGLEFLIYFQGNSAPDKSGLPSDRFSAERTGGSVSTLTIQRTQQEDSAVYLCASSFFVGQGAGNTIYFGEGSWLTVV.

The CDR3 is CASPDRNIRTRRTGSPISYEQYF. The CDR3 DNA is TGTGCCAGCCCCGACCGTAACATCCGGACTAGACGGACAGGATCACCCATCTCCTACGAGCAGTACTTC. This sequence joins TRBV18 and TRBJ2-7; the D gene could be TRBD1 or TRBD2 (7 bases each). Trimming pared 8 bases from V and 0 bases from J, leaving 41 bases between. Germline V lookup: CDR1 KGHSH, CDR2 LQKENI. The length of the CDR3 is 23 residues.

The V gene is TRBV7-9, the J gene TRBJ1-2; tentatively, D is TRBD1 (6 bases). Germline V gene lookup returns CDR1 SEHNR and CDR2 FQNEAQ (reference sequence). V lost 5 bases and J 6 bases, leaving 16 bases between the germline ends. The CDR3 extends over 14 amino acids. CDR3: CASSMPGGANGYTF. The CDR3 DNA reads as TGTGCCAGCAGCATGCCGGGGGGGGCTAATGGCTACACCTTC.

The chain joins TRBV21-1 to TRBJ2-3; the table's D gene call, TRBD2, was not cross checked with the DNA. TRBV21-1 is listed as a pseudogene. This CDR3 region has 15 residues. CDR3 amino acids: CAAVLVPGYTDTQYF. The CDR3 DNA follows: TGTGCCGCGGTCCTGGTGCCGGGTTACACAGATACGCAGTATTTT.

This chain joins TRBV14 and TRBJ2-7; D may correspond to TRBD1 or TRBD2 (5 bases each). There are 13 residues in the CDR3. Trimming took 5 bases from V and 4 from J, leaving 12 bases between them. CDR1 and CDR2 from the germline V gene are SGHDN and FVKESK. The CDR3 reads CASSLGWGYEQYF. The CDR3 nucleotides are TGTGCCAGCAGCTTAGGATGGGGGTACGAGCAGTACTTC.

This chain links TRBV4-2 with TRBJ2-3, with 7 bases identical to TRBD2. Looked up from germline, CDR1 is LGHNA and CDR2 is YNFKEQ. CDR3 size: 16 residues. After removal of 0 bases from V and 1 base from J, the junction contained 4 bases not matched to a gene. CDR3 region: CASSQDGAGGTDTQYF. As DNA, the CDR3 is TGTGCCAGCAGCCAAGATGGGGCGGGGGGCACAGATACGCAGTATTTT.

V gene TRBV4-1 combines with J gene TRBJ2-1; TRBD2 matches 16 bases. Germline CDR1 is MGHRA and CDR2 is YSYEKL. The CDR3 is 19 residues long. V shed 3 bases, J shed 5 bases, and the junction held 10 bases outside the gene matches. CDR3 sequence reads: CASSHPGLAGGPNNNEQFF. In DNA form, the CDR3 reads TGCGCCAGCAGCCACCCGGGACTAGCGGGGGGGCCGAATAACAATGAGCAGTTCTTC.

The J gene is TRBJ1-3, the V gene TRBV19; unclear D gene. Germline loops: CDR1 LNHDA, CDR2 SQIVND (reference sequence). The length of the CDR3 is 14 residues. V dropped 7 bases and J dropped 0 bases, with 10 bases sitting between them. CDR3: CASTDVSSGNTIYF. CDR3 in DNA: TGTGCCAGTACGGATGTGTCCTCTGGAAACACCATATATTTT.

V and J are TRBV5-3 and TRBJ2-7; D is possibly TRBD2 (5 bases). TRBV5-3 is designated an ORF whose function remains uncertain. Trimming pared 4 bases from V and 2 bases from J, leaving 10 bases between. The CDR3 consists of 13 residues. Here the CDR3 reads CARSLTTTYEQYF. As DNA, the CDR3 is TGTGCCAGAAGCCTGACGACTACCTACGAGCAGTACTTC.

The CDR3 DNA sequence: TGTGCCAGCGGACAAAAAGCTAATGAAAAACTGTTTTTT. This codes for CASGQKANEKLFF. V gene TRBV2 combines with J gene TRBJ1-4; weak D call: TRBD1 (5 bases). Germline loops: CDR1 SNHLY, CDR2 FYNNEI. The ends were cut back, 8 bases at V and 3 bases at J, with 10 bases in the middle. The CDR3 length is 13 residues.

The V gene is TRBV5-1, the J gene TRBJ2-3; perhaps TRBD2 as D (6 bases). CDR1 and CDR2 from the germline V gene are SGHRS and YFSETQ. CDR3 length: 16 amino acids. V lost 6 bases to trimming and J lost 1 base, with 18 bases between them. CDR3 nucleotides: TGCGCCAGCAAACAAACCGGGAGAACGGGCACAGATACGCAGTATTTT. This translates into CASKQTGRTGTDTQYF.

The chain employs TRBV19 and TRBJ1-1, with unresolved D. Trimming took 1 base from V and 0 from J, leaving 3 bases between them. Germline assignment: CDR1 LNHDA and CDR2 SQIVND (reference sequence). CDR3 length: 13 amino acids. The DNA for the CDR3 is TGTGCCAGTAGTATAGGCATGAACACTGAAGCTTTCTTT. It translates to CASSIGMNTEAFF.

Written as DNA, the CDR3 is TGTGCCTGGAATAGCGGGGGGGGCACAGATACGCAGTATTTT. Residues: CAWNSGGGTDTQYF. V and J are TRBV30 and TRBJ2-3, with 11 bases aligning to TRBD2. The CDR3 length is 14 residues. From germline, CDR1 is GTSNPN and CDR2 SVGIG (reference sequence). V shed 4 bases, J shed 1 base, and the junction held 1 base outside the gene matches.

The chain is built from TRBV5-4 and TRBJ1-3; no firm D call. V was cut by 0 bases and J by 3 bases, with 7 bases left in between. The CDR3 loop spans 14 amino acids. Per the germline V gene, CDR1 is SGHNT and CDR2 is YYREEE (reference sequence). The DNA of the CDR3 is TGTGCCAGCAGCTTGGGGGCGGGTGGAAACACCATATATTTT. This encodes CASSLGAGGNTIYF.

The V and J genes are TRBV7-3 and TRBJ2-7, with 10 bases identical to TRBD2. Per the germline V gene, CDR1 is SGHTA and CDR2 is FQGTGA. The CDR3 is 14 amino acids. V lost 6 bases, J lost 1 base, and 3 bases stayed unmatched. In nucleotides, the CDR3 is TGTGCCAGCAGTGCTAGCGGGGGTTCCTACGAGCAGTACTTC. Translation: CASSASGGSYEQYF.

This chain connects TRBV28 to TRBJ1-2; 10 nucleotides agree with TRBD1. V trimming: 10 bases; J trimming: 8 bases; junction bases outside the gene matches: 10. The CDR3 totals 13 residues. The V gene's germline CDR1 is MDHEN and CDR2 SYDVKM. The CDR3 spells CATLPGQGTGYTF. DNA for the CDR3: TGTGCCACCCTCCCGGGACAGGGGACCGGCTACACCTTC.

This sequence joins TRBV10-3 and TRBJ2-2; D is unclear. Germline loops: CDR1 ENHRY, CDR2 SYGVKD. V shed 3 bases and J shed 0 bases, with 11 bases lying between them. The CDR3 runs 16 residues. The DNA of the CDR3 is TGTGCCATCAGTGAAACAGTCAGAGCGAACACCGGGGAGCTGTTTTTT. Encoded protein: CAISETVRANTGELFF.